Reported below is one T cell receptor beta chain. This specimen belongs to a study of T cell changes during pregnancy in multiple sclerosis. Clones were sequenced by immunoSEQ multiplex PCR, and TCRdb holds only the in-frame ones, with some missing. The sample contains about 51,000 clones, roughly 90% of which appear only once. The germline V gene encodes CDR1 ENHRY and CDR2 SYGVKD. The CDR3 length is 14 residues. Trimming pared 5 bases from V and 4 bases from J, leaving 14 bases between. The sample in question was CD8+ T cells from peripheral blood mononuclear cells, obtained in the second trimester of pregnancy. The chain has TRBV10-3 and TRBJ1-2; weak D call: TRBD1 (5 bases). This sequence originates from a female donor with multiple sclerosis, enrolled in a pregnancy study. The CDR3 loop is CAISIPDSSYGYTF. CDR3 DNA sequence: TGTGCCATCAGTATCCCTGACAGCTCCTATGGCTACACCTTC.